The present entry profiles one TCR beta chain with its context. CDR3 length: 17 residues. The germline gives CDR1 SGDLS, CDR2 YYNGEE. V lost 1 base and J 2 bases, leaving 19 bases between the germline ends. This specimen comes from a study of beta chain features in type 1 diabetes. Every isolated RNA sample was fully reverse transcribed, so sequencing captured expressed TCRB transcripts. Deep immunoSEQ sequencing covered naive, central memory and regulatory T cell samples. Using immunoSEQ multiplex PCR, the repertoire was profiled, and TCRdb retains in-frame clones only, with some absent. The sample gives fewer than 200,000 clones, 8.1% of which show up once; nearly 0.65% is in the top ten.

The material sequenced was central memory CD4+ T cells from blood. This clonotype originated in a man younger than 35 in good health. The rearrangement links TRBV9 to TRBJ2-7, with D perhaps matching TRBD1 (5 bases). The CDR3: CASSVSASGSPPYEQYF. In DNA form, the CDR3 reads TGTGCCAGCAGCGTAAGTGCTTCAGGGTCCCCTCCCTACGAGCAGTACTTC.